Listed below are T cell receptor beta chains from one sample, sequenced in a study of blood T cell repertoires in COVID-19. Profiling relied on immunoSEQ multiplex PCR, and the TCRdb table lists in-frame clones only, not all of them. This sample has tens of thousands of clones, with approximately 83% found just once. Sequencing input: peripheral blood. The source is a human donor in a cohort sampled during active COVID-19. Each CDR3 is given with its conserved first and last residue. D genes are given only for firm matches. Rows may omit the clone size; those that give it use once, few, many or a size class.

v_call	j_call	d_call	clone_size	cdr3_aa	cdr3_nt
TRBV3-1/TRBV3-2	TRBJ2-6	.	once	CASRRQGSGANVLTF	TGTGCCAGCAGGCGGCAGGGGTCTGGGGCCAACGTCCTGACTTTC
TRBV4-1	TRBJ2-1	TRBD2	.	CASSQDRSKLAGREFF	TGCGCCAGCAGCCAAGATCGGTCGAAACTAGCGGGGCGGGAGTTCTTC
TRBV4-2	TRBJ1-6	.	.	CASSQEGDRRNSPLHF	TGTGCCAGCAGCCAAGAAGGCGACAGGCGGAATTCACCCCTCCACTTT
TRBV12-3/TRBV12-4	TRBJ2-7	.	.	CASRQYYEQYF	TGTGCCAGCAGACAGTACTACGAGCAGTACTTC
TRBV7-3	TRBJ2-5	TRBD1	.	CASSLSTGGTQYF	TGTGCCAGCAGCTTAAGTACAGGGGGGACCCAGTACTTC
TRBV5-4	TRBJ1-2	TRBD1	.	CASSSRQGGGYTF	TGTGCCAGCAGCTCCCGACAGGGGGGTGGCTACACCTTC
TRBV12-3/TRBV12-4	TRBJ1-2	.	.	CASSLSGAQGYTF	TGTGCCAGCAGTTTAAGTGGGGCTCAGGGCTACACCTTC
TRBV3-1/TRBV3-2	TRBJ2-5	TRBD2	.	CASSQGLAGHGETQYF	TGTGCCAGCAGCCAGGGGCTAGCGGGACACGGGGAGACCCAGTACTTC
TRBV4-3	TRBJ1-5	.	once	CASSQDRSRTGNQPQHF	TGCGCCAGCAGCCAAGATAGGTCCAGGACAGGCAATCAGCCCCAGCATTTT
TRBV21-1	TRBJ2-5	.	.	CASSKAEKVERGGEETQYF	TGTGCCAGCAGCAAAGCGGAAAAAGTAGAGCGGGGGGGTGAAGAGACCCAGTACTTC
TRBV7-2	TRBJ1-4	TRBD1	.	CASSSQGRGANEKLFF	TGTGCCAGCAGCTCACAGGGGCGCGGGGCTAATGAAAAACTGTTTTTT